One and the same sample provided the 28 T cell receptor beta chains below, sequenced in a study of blood T cell repertoires in COVID-19. Method: immunoSEQ multiplex PCR; TCRdb's copy keeps in-frame clones and lacks some. Counted here are around 270,000 clones, around nine tenths occurring once; the ten biggest clones make up about 3.1%. Sequencing input: PBMCs or T cells enriched from blood (not recorded which). All receptors derive from a woman aged 35 to 49 who had been exposed to COVID-19.

The chain employs TRBV2 and TRBJ2-5; 10 positions agree with TRBD1. J gave up 4 bases and V 5 bases, and 4 bases lay outside the gene matches. Germline CDR1 is SNHLY and CDR2 is FYNNEI. This CDR3 contains 14 residues. This CDR3 is CASSRDRGSETQYF. The CDR3 DNA is TGTGCCAGCAGTCGGGACAGGGGTTCAGAGACCCAGTACTTC.

The chain is built from TRBV4-3 and TRBJ1-5; perhaps TRBD1 as D (6 bases). V lost 0 bases to trimming and J lost 7 bases, with 13 bases between them. In germline, CDR1 is LGHNA, CDR2 YSLEER. The CDR3 is 15 amino acids. As DNA, the CDR3 is TGCGCCAGCAGCCAAGATGTCGACAGGACCCAGCCCCAGCATTTT. Its translation is CASSQDVDRTQPQHF.

The chain combines TRBV19 with TRBJ2-7, with TRBD2 as a possible D gene (6 bases). In germline, CDR1 is LNHDA, CDR2 SQIVND (reference sequence). Trimming removed 7 bases from V and 5 bases from J, with 18 bases in between. The CDR3 spans 14 residues. CDR3 sequence: CASKVSKWEDEQYF. Here the CDR3 DNA reads TGTGCCAGTAAGGTTAGCAAGTGGGAGGACGAGCAGTACTTC. Combining the CDR3 with reference TRBV19 and TRBJ2-7 gives the whole variable domain DGGITQSPKYLFRKEGQNVTLSCEQNLNHDAMYWYRQDPGQGLRLIYYSQIVNDFQKGDIAEGYSVSREKKESFPLTVTSAQKNPTAFYLCASKVSKWEDEQYFGPGTRLTVT.

The chain combines TRBV6-2 or TRBV6-3 with TRBJ1-1; D is undetermined. V lost 4 bases and J 12 bases, leaving 9 bases between the germline ends. CDR3 length: 10 residues. CDR1 and CDR2 (germline): MNHEY, SVGEGT. CDR3 protein: CASSSSQTFF. CDR3 DNA sequence: TGTGCCAGCAGTTCCAGTCAGACTTTCTTT.

The genes are TRBV6-5 and TRBJ2-7; 8 bases line up with TRBD1. Per germline, CDR1 MNHEY and CDR2 SVGAGI. The CDR3 has 13 residues. V trimming: 9 bases; J trimming: 2 bases; junction bases outside the gene matches: 6. CDR3 sequence (DNA): TGTGCCAGACGGGACAGGTGGACCTACGAGCAGTACGTC. Encoded protein: CARRDRWTYEQYV.

The rearrangement links TRBV2 to TRBJ2-1; 8 bases are a match to TRBD2. This CDR3 is built from 13 residues. Per germline, CDR1 SNHLY and CDR2 FYNNEI. Unmatched junction bases numbered 3, after V lost 6 bases and J lost 5 bases. CDR3 region: CASSVLADNEQFF. The CDR3 nucleotides read TGTGCCAGCAGCGTACTAGCGGACAATGAGCAGTTCTTC.

With regard to this clone: The sample holds other DNA sequences that translate to the same CDR3. This chain uses TRBV5-1 with TRBJ1-2; D is perhaps TRBD1 (6 bases). V was pared by 4 bases and J by 5 bases, with 9 bases between. CDR1 and CDR2 (germline): SGHRS, YFSETQ. This CDR3 has 12 amino acids. The CDR3 nucleotides read TGCGCCAGCAGCCGGGACACTTATGGCTACACCTTC. Protein: CASSRDTYGYTF. The full variable domain, in which reference TRBV5-1 and TRBJ1-2 provide the parts outside the CDR3, is KAGVTQTPRYLIKTRGQQVTLSCSPISGHRSVSWYQQTPGQGLQFLFEYFSETQRNKGNFPGRFSGRQFSNSRSEMNVSTLELGDSALYLCASSRDTYGYTFGSGTRLTVV.

The chain recombines TRBV11-3 with TRBJ1-1; tentatively, D is TRBD1 (6 bases). Germline loops: CDR1 SGHNT, CDR2 YENEEA. This CDR3 is built from 13 residues. V dropped 5 bases and J dropped 4 bases, with 11 bases sitting between them. The CDR3 is CASSPTGVTEAFF. The DNA for the CDR3 is TGTGCCAGCAGCCCGACAGGAGTCACTGAAGCTTTCTTT.

This chain links TRBV28 with TRBJ1-2; D is perhaps TRBD1 (5 bases). The V end lost 8 bases, the J end lost 7 bases, and 14 bases lay between the germline ends. The germline gives CDR1 MDHEN, CDR2 SYDVKM. The CDR3 has 12 residues. The CDR3 spells CASGGAGFGYTF. The CDR3 DNA reads as TGTGCCAGCGGAGGGGCAGGTTTTGGCTACACCTTC.

The rearrangement joins TRBV2 to TRBJ2-3, with 10 nucleotides matching TRBD1. The CDR3 contains 14 residues. The trim removed 6 bases at V and 4 bases at J, leaving 4 bases unmatched. Per the germline V gene, CDR1 is SNHLY and CDR2 is FYNNEI. The CDR3 nucleotides are TGTGCCAGCAGAGAGACAGGGGGCTCAGATACGCAGTATTTT. It specifies CASRETGGSDTQYF.

This clone showed up just once. The chain couples TRBV7-9 to TRBJ1-5; D uncertain. The CDR3 spans 12 residues. Germline V gene lookup returns CDR1 SEHNR and CDR2 FQNEAQ (reference sequence). Trimming took 5 bases from V and 4 from J, leaving 6 bases between them. The CDR3 reads CASSQLNQPQHF. The CDR3 DNA sequence: TGTGCCAGCAGCCAGTTGAATCAGCCCCAGCATTTT.

This rearrangement joins TRBV27 to TRBJ1-2; D is unresolved. The V end lost 3 bases, the J end lost 3 bases, and 8 bases lay between the germline ends. The V gene's germline CDR1 is MNHEY and CDR2 SMNVEV (reference sequence). This CDR3 region has 13 residues. The CDR3 loop is CASSFNRYYGYTF. The CDR3 DNA reads as TGTGCCAGCAGTTTTAACAGATACTATGGCTACACCTTC.

V gene TRBV4-3 combines with J gene TRBJ1-1, with TRBD1 matching 7 bases. J was trimmed by 5 bases and V by 4 bases; bases with no gene match: 10. This CDR3 is built from 15 residues. Germline V gene sequence: CDR1 LGHNA, CDR2 YSLEER. CDR3 DNA: TGCGCCAGCAGCCCCCGGGACAGAGGTGGGACTGAAGCTTTCTTT. The encoded protein is CASSPRDRGGTEAFF.

A single count supports this clone. The CDR3: CASSSQLLSGANVLTF. In DNA form, the CDR3 reads TGTGCCAGCAGTTCGCAACTACTCTCTGGGGCCAACGTCCTGACTTTC. J is TRBJ2-6 and V is TRBV6-2 or TRBV6-3; no reliable D call. With 4 bases removed from V and 0 bases from J, the gap between germline ends came to 10 bases. CDR1 is MNHEY and CDR2 is SVGEGT in the germline V gene. The CDR3 is 16 residues long.

The CDR3: CASSAGTGNTGELFF. Written as DNA, the CDR3 is TGTGCCAGCAGTGCCGGGACAGGGAACACCGGGGAGCTGTTTTTT. The chain uses TRBV7-7 and TRBJ2-2; 8 bases are a match to TRBD1. CDR1 and CDR2 from the germline V gene are SSHAT and FNYEAQ (reference sequence). CDR3 length equals 15 residues. V was pared by 6 bases and J by 1 base, with 4 bases of the junction left unmatched.

This clone has just one count. V usage is TRBV19 and J usage is TRBJ1-5, with D uncertain. Germline-derived CDR1 and CDR2 are LNHDA and SQIVND (reference sequence). The CDR3 runs 14 residues. V was pared by 6 bases and J by 0 bases, with 9 bases between. The CDR3: CASRKPGSNQPQHF. For the CDR3, the DNA is TGTGCCAGTAGGAAGCCCGGTAGCAATCAGCCCCAGCATTTT. The variable domain in full, completed from reference TRBV19 and TRBJ1-5, reads DGGITQSPKYLFRKEGQNVTLSCEQNLNHDAMYWYRQDPGQGLRLIYYSQIVNDFQKGDIAEGYSVSREKKESFPLTVTSAQKNPTAFYLCASRKPGSNQPQHFGDGTRLSIL.

CDR3 in DNA: TGTGCCAGCCACAAACAGACAGCCTTTAACACTGAAGCTTTCTTT. Residues: CASHKQTAFNTEAFF. This chain connects TRBV2 to TRBJ1-1, with D possibly TRBD1 on 5 matching bases. The CDR3 spans 15 residues. V was clipped by 8 bases and J by 2 bases, with 18 bases between them. Germline CDR1 is SNHLY and CDR2 is FYNNEI.

This clone was recorded a few times. This rearrangement joins TRBV23-1 to TRBJ1-5; D may be TRBD1 (5 bases). TRBV23-1 is designated an ORF whose function remains uncertain. The ends were cut back, 1 base at V and 0 bases at J, with 22 bases in the middle. This CDR3 is built from 20 residues. CDR3 residues: CASSQFRGRVRSLSNQPQHF. CDR3 in DNA: TGCGCCAGCAGTCAATTTCGCGGCAGGGTAAGGTCTCTTAGCAATCAGCCCCAGCATTTT.

The chain is built from TRBV9 and TRBJ1-2; a weak D match, TRBD1 (6 bases). Trimming pared 0 bases from V and 4 bases from J, leaving 13 bases between. The CDR3 contains 15 residues. Germline V CDR1 and CDR2: SGDLS, YYNGEE. Here the CDR3 DNA reads TGTGCCAGCAGCGTAGCGGACAGTTTAATCTATGGCTACACCTTC. Its translation: CASSVADSLIYGYTF.

The CDR3: CASSFGQANYGYTF. The CDR3, as DNA: TGCGCCAGCAGCTTTGGACAGGCTAACTATGGCTACACCTTC. The V and J genes are TRBV5-1 and TRBJ1-2; 7 bases agree with TRBD1. The CDR3 is 14 amino acids. Germline CDR1 and CDR2: SGHRS and YFSETQ. J gave up 0 bases and V 2 bases, and 1 base lay outside the gene matches.

The chain carries TRBV10-1 and TRBJ2-7; 8 nucleotides align to TRBD1. This CDR3 is built from 15 residues. Germline values: CDR1 WNHNN, CDR2 SYGVQD (reference sequence). Losses at the gene ends were 10 bases for V and 2 bases for J; bases not matched to a gene: 13. In nucleotides, the CDR3 is TGCGCCAACTCCCTTGGACAGGGAGCGACCTACGAGCAGTACTTC. It translates to CANSLGQGATYEQYF.

V and J are TRBV4-1 and TRBJ1-1, with 7 bases lining up with TRBD1. Trimming cost V 0 bases and J 4 bases; bases outside gene matches: 8. Germline V gene lookup returns CDR1 MGHRA and CDR2 YSYEKL. CDR3 size: 16 residues. The DNA of the CDR3 is TGCGCCAGCAGCCAAGAAGGGGCAGGGGGATTCACTGAAGCTTTCTTT. It specifies CASSQEGAGGFTEAFF.

The chain combines TRBV28 with TRBJ2-2; 10 bases match TRBD2. The CDR3 totals 16 residues. Germline-derived CDR1 and CDR2 are MDHEN and SYDVKM. Trimming took 3 bases from V and 3 from J; bases not matched to a gene: 4. CDR3 residues: CASSLFLAGDTGELFF. The DNA of the CDR3 is TGTGCCAGCAGTTTGTTCCTAGCGGGAGACACCGGGGAGCTGTTTTTT.

The chain employs TRBV6-2 or TRBV6-3 and TRBJ1-5; D not certain. The CDR3 runs 15 residues. Germline CDR1 is MNHEY and CDR2 is SVGEGT. Trimming took off 2 bases at V and 2 bases at J, with 10 bases between the two ends. The CDR3 nucleotides are TGTGCCAGCAGTTACCCCCCCGAGGGCAATCAGCCCCAGCATTTT. This encodes CASSYPPEGNQPQHF.

The V call is TRBV21-1, the J call TRBJ1-5. TRBV21-1 is annotated as a pseudogene. CDR3 size: 12 residues. The CDR3, as DNA: TGTGCCAGCATAGACTGCAATCAGCCCCAGCATTTT. It yields the protein CASIDCNQPQHF.

This clone appeared a few times. The chain uses TRBV4-3 and TRBJ1-2; the D is unclear. Germline values: CDR1 LGHNA, CDR2 YSLEER. This CDR3 spans 16 amino acids. The V end was cut by 0 bases, the J end by 2 bases, with 13 bases between. CDR3 protein: CASSQDSGVGNYGYTF. The CDR3 DNA reads TGCGCCAGCAGCCAAGATTCCGGGGTTGGGAACTATGGCTACACCTTC.

The rearrangement links TRBV18 to TRBJ1-5, with TRBD1 identical over 7 bases. Trimming took 2 bases from V and 0 from J; bases not matched to a gene: 1. Per the germline V gene, CDR1 is KGHSH and CDR2 is LQKENI. This CDR3 region has 15 residues. The CDR3 sequence is CASSPGQASNQPQHF. The CDR3 nucleotides read TGTGCCAGCTCACCAGGACAGGCTAGCAATCAGCCCCAGCATTTT.

The chain links TRBV20-1 to TRBJ1-5; TRBD1 aligns across 11 bases. The CDR3 runs to 15 residues. Germline V gives CDR1 DFQATT, CDR2 SNEGSKA (reference sequence). After removal of 3 bases from V and 4 bases from J, the junction contained 5 bases not matched to a gene. The chain's CDR3 is CSASTGTGGNQPQHF. The CDR3 nucleotides read TGCAGTGCTAGTACCGGGACAGGGGGTAATCAGCCCCAGCATTTT.